The T cell receptor beta chain described here comes from a study of shared clonotypes between healthy human individuals. CD4+ cells yielded CD45RA+ naive and CD45RA-negative memory subsets. With 2 bases clipped from V and 2 bases from J, the junction kept 0 bases outside the gene matches. The germline V gene encodes CDR1 SNHLY and CDR2 FYNNEI. There are 15 residues in the CDR3. Details on this clone: This same CDR3 is encoded by further DNA sequences in the sample.

Assay used: immunoSEQ multiplex PCR; TCRdb lists only in-frame clones, some missing. The sample consists of roughly 1,500,000 clones, 97% to 99% of them appearing once. Sequences were obtained from naive CD4+ T cells sorted from blood. Subset meaning: CD45RA+ positively selected. This receptor was taken from a young man in good health. V and J are TRBV2 and TRBJ2-1, with TRBD2 identical over 10 bases. CDR3: CASSETSGAYNEQFF. CDR3 in DNA: TGTGCCAGCAGTGAAACTAGCGGGGCCTACAATGAGCAGTTCTTC.